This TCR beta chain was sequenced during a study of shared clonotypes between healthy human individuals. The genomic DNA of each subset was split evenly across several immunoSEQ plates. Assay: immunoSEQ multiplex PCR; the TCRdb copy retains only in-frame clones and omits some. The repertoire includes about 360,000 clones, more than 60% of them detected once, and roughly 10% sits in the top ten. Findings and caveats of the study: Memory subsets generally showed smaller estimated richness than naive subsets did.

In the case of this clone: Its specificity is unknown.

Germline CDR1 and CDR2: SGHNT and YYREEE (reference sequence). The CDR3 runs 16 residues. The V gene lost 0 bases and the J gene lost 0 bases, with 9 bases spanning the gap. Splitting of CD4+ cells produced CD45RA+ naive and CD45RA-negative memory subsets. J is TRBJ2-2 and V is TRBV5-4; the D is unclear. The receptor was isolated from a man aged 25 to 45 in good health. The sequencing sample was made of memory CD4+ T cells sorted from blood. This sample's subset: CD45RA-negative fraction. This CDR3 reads CASSLVRRSNTGELFF. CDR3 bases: TGTGCCAGCAGCTTGGTTCGCAGATCGAACACCGGGGAGCTGTTTTTT. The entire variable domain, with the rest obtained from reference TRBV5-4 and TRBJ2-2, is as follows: ETGVTQSPTHLIKTRGQQVTLRCSSQSGHNTVSWYQQALGQGPQFIFQYYREEENGRGNFPPRFSGLQFPNYSSELNVNALELDDSALYLCASSLVRRSNTGELFFGEGSRLTVL.